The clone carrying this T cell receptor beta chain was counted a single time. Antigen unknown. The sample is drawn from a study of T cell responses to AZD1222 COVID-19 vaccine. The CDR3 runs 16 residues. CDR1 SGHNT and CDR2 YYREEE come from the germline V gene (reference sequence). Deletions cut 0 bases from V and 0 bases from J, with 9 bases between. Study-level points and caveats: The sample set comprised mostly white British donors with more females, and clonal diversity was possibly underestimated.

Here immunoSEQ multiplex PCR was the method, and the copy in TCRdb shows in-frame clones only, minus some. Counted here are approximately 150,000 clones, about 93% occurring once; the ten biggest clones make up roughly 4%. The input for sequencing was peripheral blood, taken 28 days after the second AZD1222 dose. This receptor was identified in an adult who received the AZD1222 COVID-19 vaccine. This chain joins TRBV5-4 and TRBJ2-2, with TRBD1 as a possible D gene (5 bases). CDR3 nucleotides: TGTGCCAGCAGCTTGGTAACAGGCGCGAACACCGGGGAGCTGTTTTTT. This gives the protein CASSLVTGANTGELFF.